This T cell receptor (beta chain) was retrieved from a study of cytomegalovirus exposure and HLA in healthy donors. Germline CDR1 SGHNT, CDR2 YYREEE (reference sequence). The CDR3 extends over 16 amino acids. The V and J ends lost 3 bases and 5 bases, in that order; junction bases with no gene match: 10. Primers: 60 Vbeta forward and 13 Jbeta reverse. The method was immunoSEQ multiplex PCR; TCRdb's version includes in-frame clones alone and lacks a portion of them. This sample has 200,000 to 250,000 clones, with over 80% found just once. This clone was counted only a few times. Sequencing was done on a sample of PBMCs. The gene calls are TRBV5-4 and TRBJ1-1; TRBD1 matches 10 bases. The source of this sequence is a boy aged 2 to 9 in good health and CMV-seronegative. The CDR3 loop is CASSSSWGQGLTEAFF. The CDR3 nucleotides are TGTGCCAGCAGCTCCTCGTGGGGACAGGGGCTGACTGAAGCTTTCTTT.